This TCR beta chain was captured in a study of T cell clones after liver transplantation. Study-level findings and limits: Post-transplant, graft-donor-reactive CD4 TCRbeta sequences in blood dropped significantly in most of the 8 subjects.

In its sample, this clone was seen once. Its specificity is not known. Using immunoSEQ multiplex PCR, the repertoire was profiled, and TCRdb retains in-frame clones only, with some absent. The sample yields 65,000 to 85,000 clones, 84% seen once. The CDR3 loop spans 20 amino acids. Unmatched junction bases numbered 15, after V lost 2 bases and J lost 0 bases. The chain is built from TRBV23-1 and TRBJ2-1, with 8 bases lining up with TRBD1. TRBV23-1 is placed among ORFs of uncertain function. The clonotype originates from a human patient who received a liver transplant. These T cells may partly come from the graft donor. The sequenced sample was CD4+ T cells from blood, obtained about 50 months after liver transplant. This CDR3 is CASSQTKSGQGKSSYNEQFF. The CDR3 bases are TGCGCCAGCAGTCAAACCAAGAGTGGACAGGGAAAGTCCTCCTACAATGAGCAGTTCTTC.